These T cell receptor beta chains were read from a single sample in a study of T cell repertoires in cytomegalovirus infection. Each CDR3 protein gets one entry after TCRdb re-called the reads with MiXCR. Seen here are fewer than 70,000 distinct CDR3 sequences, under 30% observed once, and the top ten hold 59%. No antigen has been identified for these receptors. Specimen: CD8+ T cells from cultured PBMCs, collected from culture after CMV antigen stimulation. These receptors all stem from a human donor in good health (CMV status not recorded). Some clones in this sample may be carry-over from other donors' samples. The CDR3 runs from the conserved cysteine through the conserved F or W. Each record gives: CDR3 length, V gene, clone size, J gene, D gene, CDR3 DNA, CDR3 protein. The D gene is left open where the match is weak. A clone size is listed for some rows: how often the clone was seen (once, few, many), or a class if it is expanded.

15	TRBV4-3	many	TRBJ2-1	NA	TGCGCCAGCAGCCAAGCTAGCTATTCGGGGAGTGAGCAGTTCTTC	CASSQASYSGSEQFF
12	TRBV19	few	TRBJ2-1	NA	TGTGCCAGTAGTATGGCTCTGACTGAGCAGTTCTTC	CASSMALTEQFF
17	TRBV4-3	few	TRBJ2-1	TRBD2	TGCGCCAGCAGCCAGGGGACTACTAGCGGGAGTAGGGGTGAGCAGTTCTTC	CASSQGTTSGSRGEQFF
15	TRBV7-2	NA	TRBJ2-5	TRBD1	TGTGCCAGCAGCCCGTGGACAGGGGATCAAGAGACCCAGTACTTC	CASSPWTGDQETQYF
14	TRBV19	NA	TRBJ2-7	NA	TGTGCCAGTAGTGGGGACGGGCGAATCTACGAGCAGTACTTC	CASSGDGRIYEQYF
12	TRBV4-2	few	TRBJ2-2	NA	TGTGCCAGCAGCGGCCCAACCGGGGAGCTGTTTTTT	CASSGPTGELFF
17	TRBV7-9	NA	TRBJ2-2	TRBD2	TGTGCCAGCAGCTGGACTAGCGGGAGGAACGGGCCCGGGGAGCTGTTTTTT	CASSWTSGRNGPGELFF
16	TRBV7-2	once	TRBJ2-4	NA	TGTGCCAGCGGCTCAGACTCGGGTTTAGCCAAAAACATTCAGTACTTC	CASGSDSGLAKNIQYF
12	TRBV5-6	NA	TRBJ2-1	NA	TGTGCCAGCAGCCGCGGGACAGCCCACCAGTTCTTC	CASSRGTAHQFF
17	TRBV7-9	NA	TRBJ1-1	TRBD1	TGTGCCAGCAGCCCTATCCGGGACAGCCTCATGAACACTGAAGCTTTCTTT	CASSPIRDSLMNTEAFF
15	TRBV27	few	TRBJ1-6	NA	TGTGCCAGCACCCCGGCCATAGGGGAGAATTCACCCCTCCACTTT	CASTPAIGENSPLHF
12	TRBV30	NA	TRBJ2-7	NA	TGTGCCTGGGCCGGGTTTACCTACGAGCAGTACTTC	CAWAGFTYEQYF
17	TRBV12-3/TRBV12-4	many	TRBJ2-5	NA	TGTGCCAGCAGAGGCGCGTGGGGGGCCTTGTCCCAAGAGACCCAGTACTTC	CASRGAWGALSQETQYF
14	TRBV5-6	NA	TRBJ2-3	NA	TGTGCCAGCAGCCCAGACATGAACACAGATACGCAGTATTTT	CASSPDMNTDTQYF
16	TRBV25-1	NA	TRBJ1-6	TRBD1	TGTGCCAGCAGTGATGGACAGGATTTAGTTAATTCACCCCTCCACTTT	CASSDGQDLVNSPLHF
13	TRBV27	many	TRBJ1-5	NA	TGTGCCAGCAGTTTATTTGGGGGTCAGCCCCAGCATTTT	CASSLFGGQPQHF
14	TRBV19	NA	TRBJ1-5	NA	TGTGCCAGTTCCTACGGGGGAAACAATCAGCCCCAGCATTTT	CASSYGGNNQPQHF
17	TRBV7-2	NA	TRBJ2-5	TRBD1	TGTGCCAGCAGCTTAGCATACAGGGGAGTGAATTTGAAGACCCAGTACTTC	CASSLAYRGVNLKTQYF
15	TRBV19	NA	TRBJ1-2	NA	TGTGCCAGTAGGCCGGGGGGAAGGACGCCGCTCACCTACACCTTC	CASRPGGRTPLTYTF
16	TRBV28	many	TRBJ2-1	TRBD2	TGTGCCAGCAGTACCCCGGGACTAGTTCCCGACAATGAGCAGTTCTTC	CASSTPGLVPDNEQFF
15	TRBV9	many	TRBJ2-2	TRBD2	TGTGCCAGCAGCGCAGGACTAGCCCCCACCGGGGAGCTGTTTTTT	CASSAGLAPTGELFF
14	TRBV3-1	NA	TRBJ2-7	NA	TGTGCCAGCAGCCAATTTGGGGATCCCTACGAGCAGTACTTC	CASSQFGDPYEQYF
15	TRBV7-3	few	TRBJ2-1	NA	TGTGCCAGCAGCTTGGAAGGGGCCAAAACCAATGAGCAGTTCTTC	CASSLEGAKTNEQFF
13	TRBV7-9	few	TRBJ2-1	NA	TGTGCCAGCAGCGCGGGACGGATCAATGAGCAGTTCTTC	CASSAGRINEQFF
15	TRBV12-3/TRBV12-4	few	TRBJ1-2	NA	TGTGCCAGTACTATTCGGACAGTGGCTAACTATGGCTACACCTTC	CASTIRTVANYGYTF
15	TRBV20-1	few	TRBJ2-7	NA	TGCAGTGCTAGAGATCTGCAGAAGGACAGCTACGAGCAGTACTTC	CSARDLQKDSYEQYF
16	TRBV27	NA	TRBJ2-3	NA	TGTGCCAGCAGTCAGGTCACAGGGCTCCTCACAGATACGCAGTATTTT	CASSQVTGLLTDTQYF
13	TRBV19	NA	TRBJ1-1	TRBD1	TGTGCCACCCGGACAGGGTTTGTGACTGAAGCTTTCTTT	CATRTGFVTEAFF
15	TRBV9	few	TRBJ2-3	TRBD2	TGTGCCAGCAGCGTTGGTCTAGCGGCGACAGATACGCAGTATTTT	CASSVGLAATDTQYF
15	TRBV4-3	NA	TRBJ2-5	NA	TGCGCCAGCAGCCAAGATTGGACGGGCGGGGAGACCCAGTACTTC	CASSQDWTGGETQYF
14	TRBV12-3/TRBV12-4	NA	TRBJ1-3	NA	TGTGCCAGCAGTTTAGCAGACTCTGGAAACACCATATATTTT	CASSLADSGNTIYF
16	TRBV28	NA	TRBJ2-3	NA	TGTGCCAGCAGTTTCACCGACGGATCTAGCACAGATACGCAGTATTTT	CASSFTDGSSTDTQYF
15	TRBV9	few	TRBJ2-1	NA	TGTGCCAGCAGCGTAGACCCTAGCTGGTACAATGAGCAGTTCTTC	CASSVDPSWYNEQFF
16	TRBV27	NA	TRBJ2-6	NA	TGTGCCAGCAGCTCCCGAGGGTTCTCTGGGGCCAACGTCCTGACTTTC	CASSSRGFSGANVLTF
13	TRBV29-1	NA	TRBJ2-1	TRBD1	TGCAGCGTTACAGGGGGATCCTACAATGAGCAGTTCTTC	CSVTGGSYNEQFF
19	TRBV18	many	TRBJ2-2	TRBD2	TGTGCCAGCTCACAGCTCCGACTAGCGGGAGGCGCGAACACCGGGGAGCTGTTTTTT	CASSQLRLAGGANTGELFF
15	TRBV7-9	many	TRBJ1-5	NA	TGTGCCAGCAGCTACGGCTGGGGGAAGGATCAGCCCCAGCATTTT	CASSYGWGKDQPQHF
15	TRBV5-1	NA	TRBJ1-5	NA	TGCGCCAGCAGCACCGGGACGGCCGACAATCAGCCCCAGCATTTT	CASSTGTADNQPQHF
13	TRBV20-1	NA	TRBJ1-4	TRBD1	TGCAGTGCCCCCGGGACAGGGCCCTCAGAACTGTTTTTT	CSAPGTGPSELFF
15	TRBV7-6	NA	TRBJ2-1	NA	TGTGCCAGCAGGCACGATGCAGGGGGGTTCAGTGAGCAGTTCTTC	CASRHDAGGFSEQFF
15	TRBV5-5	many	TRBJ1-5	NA	TGTGCCAGCAGCTTGTTCACAGGTGGGGATCAGCCCCAGCATTTT	CASSLFTGGDQPQHF
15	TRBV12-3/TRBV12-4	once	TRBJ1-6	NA	TGTGCCAGCAGGACAGCCTCGTTCCCGTATTCACCCCTCCACTTT	CASRTASFPYSPLHF
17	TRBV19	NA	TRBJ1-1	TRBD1	TGTGCCAGTAGTTCCCCGGGACAGGGGAGGGACCACACTGAAGCTTTCTTT	CASSSPGQGRDHTEAFF
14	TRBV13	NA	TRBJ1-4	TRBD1	TGTGCCAGCAGCTTTGACAGGGAGAGTGAAAAACTGTTTTTT	CASSFDRESEKLFF
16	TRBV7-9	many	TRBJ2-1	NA	TGTGCCAGCAGCACCAGGACGGACAGCTCCTACAATGAGCAGTTCTTC	CASSTRTDSSYNEQFF
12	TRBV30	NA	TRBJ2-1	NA	TGTGCCTGGAGTGAACCAGCCGATGAGCAGTTCTTC	CAWSEPADEQFF
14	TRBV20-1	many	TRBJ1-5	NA	TGCAGTGCTAGGGCGGATAATAGCAATCAGCCCCAGCATTTT	CSARADNSNQPQHF
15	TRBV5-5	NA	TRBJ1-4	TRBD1	TGTGCCAGCAGCGGACCGGGACAGGGGGATGAAAAACTGTTTTTT	CASSGPGQGDEKLFF
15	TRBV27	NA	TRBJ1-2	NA	TGTGCCAGCAGTTTATGGGCAGGGAGGAACTATGGCTACACCTTC	CASSLWAGRNYGYTF
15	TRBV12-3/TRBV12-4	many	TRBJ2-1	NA	TGTGCCAGCAGCCCCGACGGAAGCTCCTACAATGAGCAGTTCTTC	CASSPDGSSYNEQFF
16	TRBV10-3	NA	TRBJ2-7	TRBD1	TGTGCCATCAGTGAGTCGAAGGACAGGGGAACCTACGAGCAGTACTTC	CAISESKDRGTYEQYF
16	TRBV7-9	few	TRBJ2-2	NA	TGTGCCAGCAGCTTAGGGACCGCCTTCAACACCGGGGAGCTGTTTTTT	CASSLGTAFNTGELFF
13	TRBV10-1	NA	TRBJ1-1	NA	TGCGCCAGCAGTGACAGCATCGGCACTGAAGCTTTCTTT	CASSDSIGTEAFF
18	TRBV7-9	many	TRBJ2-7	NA	TGTGCCAGCAGCTCCTGGGCAAGGCGAGGAGCCGGCTCCTACGAGCAGTACTTC	CASSSWARRGAGSYEQYF